The 9 T cell receptor beta chains below come from one sample, sequenced in a study of cytomegalovirus exposure and HLA in healthy donors. The PCR made use of 60 Vbeta and 13 Jbeta primers. Clones were sequenced by immunoSEQ multiplex PCR, and TCRdb holds only the in-frame ones, with some missing. The data contain 100,000 to 150,000 clones, 80% of them seen just once; the ten biggest clones take up more than 1%. The sample taken for sequencing was PBMCs. The source of these receptors is a female donor in good health and CMV-seronegative.

The chain recombines TRBV5-1 with TRBJ2-5, with D possibly TRBD2 on 6 matching bases. The germline V gene encodes CDR1 SGHRS and CDR2 YFSETQ. The length of the CDR3 is 15 residues. The germline V and J ends were trimmed by 5 bases and 9 bases, with 23 bases remaining between them. CDR3 sequence (DNA): TGCGCCAGCAGTGTGGTTGGGACTGGGCGATTGGCCCAGTACTTC. Its protein is CASSVVGTGRLAQYF. The full variable domain, with the rest looked up from reference TRBV5-1 and TRBJ2-5, is KAGVTQTPRYLIKTRGQQVTLSCSPISGHRSVSWYQQTPGQGLQFLFEYFSETQRNKGNFPGRFSGRQFSNSRSEMNVSTLELGDSALYLCASSVVGTGRLAQYFGPGTRLLVL.

The chain uses TRBV6-1 and TRBJ1-5; D is unclear. CDR1 MNHNS and CDR2 SASEGT come from the germline V gene. The CDR3 runs 13 residues. The ends were cut back, 6 bases at V and 5 bases at J, with 11 bases in the middle. The CDR3, as DNA: TGTGCCAGCAGGACGAGGAGGGATCAGCCCCAGCATTTT. Its translation is CASRTRRDQPQHF.

The chain uses TRBV28 and TRBJ2-2; 10 nucleotides line up with TRBD2. CDR3 length: 17 residues. Germline lookup yields CDR1 MDHEN and CDR2 SYDVKM. Losses at the gene ends were 3 bases for V and 7 bases for J; bases not matched to a gene: 11. The CDR3 reads CASSLIGGLAYIGELFF. The DNA for the CDR3 is TGTGCCAGCAGTTTGATTGGGGGACTAGCGTATATCGGGGAGCTGTTTTTT.

The genes are TRBV6-1 and TRBJ2-2; weak D call: TRBD2 (5 bases). The CDR3 runs 13 residues. Per the germline V gene, CDR1 is MNHNS and CDR2 is SASEGT. The ends were cut back, 2 bases at V and 5 bases at J, with 6 bases in the middle. The CDR3 here is CASSEWETGELFF. The CDR3 bases are TGTGCCAGCAGTGAATGGGAGACCGGGGAGCTGTTTTTT.

The chain combines TRBV6-1 with TRBJ2-5; TRBD2 aligns across 8 bases. Germline V gene lookup returns CDR1 MNHNS and CDR2 SASEGT. Trimming at V came to 8 bases and at J to 6 bases, leaving 8 bases not matched to a gene. The CDR3 covers 13 residues. CDR3 nucleotide sequence: TGTGCCAGCCAAGCGGGGGACCGGCAGACCCAGTACTTC. Translating gives CASQAGDRQTQYF.

This rearrangement joins TRBV7-9 to TRBJ2-2, with a weak D call TRBD1 (5 bases). The CDR3 has 15 residues. V lost 2 bases, J lost 4 bases, and 11 bases lay in between. From germline, CDR1 is SEHNR and CDR2 FQNEAQ (reference sequence). Here the CDR3 reads CASSLTAQGTGELFF. The CDR3 DNA reads TGTGCCAGCAGCTTAACGGCGCAGGGCACCGGGGAGCTGTTTTTT.

V usage is TRBV7-6 and J usage is TRBJ2-7, with TRBD1 as a possible D gene (5 bases). V was shortened by 3 bases and J by 3 bases, with 6 bases between the two germline ends. CDR3 size: 12 residues. Germline loops: CDR1 SGHVS, CDR2 FNYEAQ. The CDR3 reads CASSFDSYEQYF. The CDR3 nucleotides are TGTGCCAGCAGCTTTGACAGCTACGAGCAGTACTTC.

The chain employs TRBV23-1 and TRBJ1-4, with 9 bases identical to TRBD1. TRBV23-1 is an ORF, with its function uncertain. J was trimmed by 0 bases and V by 3 bases; bases with no gene match: 8. The CDR3 extends over 18 amino acids. The CDR3 loop reads CASSQDRGSKATNEKLFF. The CDR3 coding sequence is TGCGCCAGCAGTCAGGACAGGGGATCCAAGGCAACTAATGAAAAACTGTTTTTT.

The J gene is TRBJ2-7, the V gene TRBV27; TRBD1 is a possible D gene (5 bases). Trimming took 6 bases from V and 4 from J, leaving 16 bases between them. Germline CDR1 and CDR2: MNHEY and SMNVEV (reference sequence). The CDR3 spans 14 residues. The DNA of the CDR3 is TGTGCCAGCAGAAGGGGCAGGGTCGGGTACGAGCAGTACTTC. This codes for CASRRGRVGYEQYF.